This T cell receptor beta chain was observed in a study of radiotherapy plus CTLA-4 blockade in lung cancer. Across the whole study: Disease control reached under 35%, with objective responses in approximately 20%.

Study findings and constraints: According to reports, early shifts in blood T cell clones, alongside interferon-beta, forecast response most accurately. Expansion in blood of tumor-derived TCR clones was seen after radiotherapy plus ipilimumab.

The CDR3 sequence is 15 residues long. V was trimmed by 4 bases and J by 4 bases, leaving 14 bases between them. The germline gives CDR1 MNHEY, CDR2 SMNVEV (reference sequence). Patients had chemo-refractory metastatic non-small-cell lung cancer and received focal radiation plus CTLA-4 blockade that used ipilimumab. Sequenced by immunoSEQ multiplex PCR; TCRdb stores in-frame clones only, minus some. Altogether roughly 39,000 clones are present, over 65% being singletons, with the ten largest covering approximately 9%. Notes on this clone: The antigen is unknown.

The genes are TRBV27 and TRBJ1-3, with no clear D. The material was peripheral blood, obtained from a patient treated with radiotherapy plus ipilimumab. The receptor's source is a human donor with non-small cell lung cancer who had stable disease on radiotherapy plus ipilimumab. CDR3 sequence (DNA): TGTGCCAGCAGTTCGGCCCAGTCGCTCGGAAACACCATATATTTT. It encodes CASSSAQSLGNTIYF.